Presented here are 23 T cell receptor beta chains from one specimen sequenced in a study of blood T cell repertoires in COVID-19. Repertoires were generated with immunoSEQ multiplex PCR, while TCRdb's copy carries only in-frame clones and drops some. The sample consists of some 250,000 clones, approximately 90% of them appearing once. Sequences were obtained from PBMCs or T cells enriched from blood (not recorded which). The receptors originated from a human donor in a cohort exposed to, infected with or recovered from COVID-19 (not recorded which). The donor label of this sample is uncertain.

This chain joins TRBV6-5 and TRBJ1-2, with 9 positions matching TRBD1. The ends lost 6 bases at V and 5 bases at J; junction bases unmatched: 10. The CDR3 is 15 residues long. In germline, CDR1 is MNHEY, CDR2 SVGAGI. The CDR3 bases are TGTGCCAGCAGCCCGCACGGGACAGGGATGTATGGCTACACCTTC. Protein: CASSPHGTGMYGYTF.

The chain carries TRBV9 and TRBJ2-2; 9 positions agree with TRBD2. Germline CDR1 reads SGDLS; CDR2 reads YYNGEE. This CDR3 region has 14 residues. Trimming removed 0 bases from V and 7 bases from J; junction bases left unmatched: 1. CDR3 nucleotide sequence: TGTGCCAGCAGCGTAGATAGCGGGGGCGGGGAGCTGTTTTTT. Amino acids: CASSVDSGGGELFF.

This clone was counted once. The CDR3: CASSLGTGSTEAFF. CDR3 sequence (DNA): TGTGCCAGCAGCCTAGGGACAGGCTCCACTGAAGCTTTCTTT. The chain joins TRBV11-2 to TRBJ1-1, with 8 bases that match TRBD1. Unmatched junction bases numbered 6, after V lost 5 bases and J lost 4 bases. Germline-derived CDR1 and CDR2 are SGHAT and FQNNGV. The CDR3 runs to 14 residues.

The V and J genes are TRBV10-3 and TRBJ2-7; 8 bases are shared with TRBD2. J was trimmed by 2 bases and V by 6 bases; bases with no gene match: 6. CDR3 length: 14 residues. Looked up from germline, CDR1 is ENHRY and CDR2 is SYGVKD. CDR3 protein: CAIRERGLTYEQYF. CDR3 bases: TGTGCCATCAGAGAGCGGGGGTTAACCTACGAGCAGTACTTC.

The CDR3 bases are TGTGCCAGCAGCCCAATAGCGGGGTTCAACAATGAGCAGTTCTTC. Translation gives CASSPIAGFNNEQFF. The V and J genes are TRBV7-3 and TRBJ2-1; TRBD2 matches at 8 bases. The CDR3 covers 15 residues. Germline trimming cut 5 bases from V and 5 bases from J; bases unmatched to any gene: 8. The germline V gene encodes CDR1 SGHTA and CDR2 FQGTGA. Variable domain in full (rest from reference TRBV7-3 and TRBJ2-1): GAGVSQTPSNKVTEKGKYVELRCDPISGHTALYWYRQSLGQGPEFLIYFQGTGAADDSGLPNDRFFAVRPEGSVSTLKIQRTERGDSAVYLCASSPIAGFNNEQFFGPGTRLTVL.

The chain is built from TRBV7-9 and TRBJ2-7; TRBD1 matches 9 bases. This CDR3 has 14 amino acids. The germline V gene has CDR1 SEHNR and CDR2 FQNEAQ (reference sequence). The V gene end was trimmed by 6 bases and the J gene end by 2 bases; junction bases not matched to a gene: 5. CDR3: CASSSTGGAYEQYF. In DNA form, the CDR3 reads TGTGCCAGCAGTTCTACAGGGGGCGCCTACGAGCAGTACTTC.

The chain links TRBV19 to TRBJ1-6; 8 positions agree with TRBD1. The trim removed 4 bases at V and 2 bases at J, leaving 4 bases unmatched. Germline lookup yields CDR1 LNHDA and CDR2 SQIVND (reference sequence). This CDR3 has 16 amino acids. This CDR3 reads CASSRDRSAYNSPLHF. CDR3 bases: TGTGCCAGTAGTAGGGACAGGAGCGCCTATAATTCACCCCTCCACTTT.

The chain uses TRBV9 and TRBJ2-3; no firm D call. Germline CDR1 SGDLS, CDR2 YYNGEE. This CDR3 contains 13 residues. Between the trimmed V and J ends, which lost 4 bases and 4 bases, there was a span of 10 bases. The CDR3 region is CASSFRLADTQYF. The CDR3 DNA follows: TGTGCCAGCAGCTTCCGACTCGCAGATACGCAGTATTTT.

The gene calls are TRBV2 and TRBJ1-2, with D possibly TRBD1 on 5 matching bases. The length of the CDR3 is 15 residues. From germline, CDR1 is SNHLY and CDR2 FYNNEI. Deletions cut 2 bases from V and 4 bases from J, with 14 bases between. The CDR3 region is CASSENGRVSYGYTF. In DNA form, the CDR3 reads TGTGCCAGCAGTGAAAACGGCAGGGTGAGCTATGGCTACACCTTC.

This chain joins TRBV18 and TRBJ1-1, with D tentatively TRBD1 (6 bases). Germline loops: CDR1 KGHSH, CDR2 LQKENI. V gave up 0 bases and J gave up 1 base, with 9 bases separating them. The CDR3 consists of 15 residues. In DNA form, the CDR3 reads TGTGCCAGCTCACCACCGGGACACCAGAACACTGAAGCTTTCTTT. It translates to CASSPPGHQNTEAFF.

The rearrangement uses TRBV7-2 and TRBJ2-2; 8 bases fit TRBD1. V lost 4 bases to trimming and J lost 4 bases; unmatched junction nucleotides: 14. Germline V gives CDR1 SGHTA, CDR2 FQGNSA. CDR3 size: 18 residues. The CDR3 DNA follows: TGTGCCAGCAGCTCTCAAATTACAGGCACAGGGGGCACCGGGGAGCTGTTTTTT. Translating gives CASSSQITGTGGTGELFF.

This chain uses TRBV7-2 with TRBJ1-2, with 7 nucleotides matching TRBD1. This CDR3 has 17 residues. V lost 4 bases, J lost 8 bases, and 19 bases stayed unmatched. The V gene's germline CDR1 is SGHTA and CDR2 FQGNSA. This CDR3 is CASSSKRQGSMLVGYTF. Written as DNA, the CDR3 is TGTGCCAGCAGCTCCAAGAGACAGGGTTCCATGTTGGTGGGCTACACCTTC.

CDR3 in amino acids: CASSESGDRGPVPGNTIYF. DNA for the CDR3: TGCGCCAGCAGTGAGTCGGGGGACAGGGGGCCGGTCCCTGGAAACACCATATATTTT. This chain links TRBV10-1 with TRBJ1-3; 12 bases map to TRBD1. CDR3 length: 19 residues. CDR1 WNHNN and CDR2 SYGVQD come from the germline V gene (reference sequence). The ends lost 0 bases at V and 2 bases at J; junction bases unmatched: 8.

This chain's CDR3 is CASSLDRGITEAFF. As DNA, the CDR3 is TGTGCCAGCAGCCTCGACAGGGGAATCACTGAAGCTTTCTTT. The V call is TRBV7-9, the J call TRBJ1-1; 8 positions agree with TRBD1. This CDR3 comprises 14 residues. The trim removed 5 bases at V and 4 bases at J, leaving 6 bases unmatched. CDR1 SEHNR and CDR2 FQNEAQ come from the germline V gene (reference sequence).

This chain connects TRBV9 to TRBJ2-6, with unresolved D. Germline CDR1 is SGDLS and CDR2 is YYNGEE. The CDR3 sequence is 15 residues long. V was cut by 2 bases and J by 0 bases, with 6 bases left in between. The CDR3 bases are TGTGCCAGCAGCGTTTCAGGCTCTGGGGCCAACGTCCTGACTTTC. Residues: CASSVSGSGANVLTF.

The chain uses TRBV9 and TRBJ2-7; 8 bases line up with TRBD2. Germline V gene sequence: CDR1 SGDLS, CDR2 YYNGEE. Trimming at V came to 3 bases and at J to 2 bases, leaving 4 bases not matched to a gene. The CDR3 has 14 amino acids. The CDR3 is CASSAGTSPYEQYF. The CDR3 DNA sequence: TGTGCCAGCAGCGCCGGGACTAGTCCCTACGAGCAGTACTTC.

This chain uses TRBV5-6 with TRBJ1-2; tentatively, D is TRBD1 (5 bases). This CDR3 spans 13 amino acids. The germline V and J ends were trimmed by 4 bases and 4 bases, with 11 bases remaining between them. CDR1 and CDR2 from the germline V gene are SGHDT and YYEEEE. CDR3 loop: CASSPRVAYGYTF. CDR3 bases: TGTGCCAGCAGCCCCAGGGTTGCCTATGGCTACACCTTC.

V usage is TRBV10-3 and J usage is TRBJ2-7; 8 nucleotides line up with TRBD1. Germline V gives CDR1 ENHRY, CDR2 SYGVKD. The CDR3 is 12 residues long. The junction had 4 bases not matched to a gene; V was cut back by 6 bases and J by 6 bases. CDR3 amino acids: CAISLDRVEQYF. In DNA, the CDR3 is TGTGCCATCAGCCTGGACAGGGTCGAGCAGTACTTC.

This rearrangement joins TRBV7-6 to TRBJ2-7, with 7 bases fitting TRBD1. The CDR3 runs to 17 residues. Trimming at V came to 0 bases and at J to 0 bases, leaving 8 bases not matched to a gene. CDR1 is SGHVS, CDR2 FNYEAQ, per germline. DNA for the CDR3: TGTGCCAGCAGCTTAGCCCAATCCGGGACAGTCTCCTACGAGCAGTACTTC. It translates to CASSLAQSGTVSYEQYF.

V usage is TRBV6-2 or TRBV6-3 and J usage is TRBJ2-5; 13 bases agree with TRBD2. Germline V gene data show CDR1 as MNHEY and CDR2 as SVGEGT. The CDR3 length is 15 residues. V gave up 3 bases and J gave up 7 bases; unmatched junction bases: 5. CDR3 loop: CASSYTRLAGGTQYF. In DNA form, the CDR3 reads TGTGCCAGCAGTTATACTCGACTAGCGGGGGGGACCCAGTACTTC.

The V and J genes are TRBV3-1 (or the pseudogene TRBV3-2) and TRBJ1-1, with D tentatively TRBD1 (5 bases). Germline V CDR1 and CDR2: LGHDT, YNNKEL (reference sequence). CDR3 size: 13 residues. The V end lost 1 base, the J end lost 3 bases, and 6 bases lay between the germline ends. Here the CDR3 DNA reads TGTGCCAGCAGCCAAGCGGGGGACACTGAAGCTTTCTTT. Residues: CASSQAGDTEAFF.

The rearrangement links TRBV6-5 to TRBJ2-7; possibly TRBD2 for D (6 bases). The CDR3 is made up of 13 amino acids. The germline V gene has CDR1 MNHEY and CDR2 SVGAGI. V lost 6 bases, J lost 2 bases, and 11 bases lay in between. This CDR3 reads CASRPGETYEQYF. CDR3 sequence (DNA): TGTGCCAGCAGGCCGGGGGAGACCTACGAGCAGTACTTC.

The chain combines TRBV7-2 with TRBJ2-3; no reliable D call. This CDR3 spans 13 amino acids. Germline assignment: CDR1 SGHTA and CDR2 FQGNSA. Trimming took off 1 base at V and 4 bases at J, with 6 bases between the two ends. The CDR3 spells CASSLVASDTQYF. The DNA of the CDR3 is TGTGCCAGCAGCTTAGTGGCTTCAGATACGCAGTATTTT.